Below, 29 T cell receptor beta chains from the same sample are listed, as sequenced in a study of identical twins. TCRdb processed the 5' RACE reads anew with MiXCR; each CDR3 protein has one entry. The table records about 720,000 distinct CDR3 sequences, 8.6% of them present only once. The sample also formed part of further work on yellow fever vaccine responses in identical twins.

Sequenced: PBMCs. All receptors derive from a woman between 18 and 29 years old in good health.

This clonotype appeared many times. This CDR3 is CSAVTGGSYNEQFF. CDR3 DNA: TGCAGCGCTGTTACAGGGGGCTCCTACAATGAGCAGTTCTTC. V usage is TRBV29-1 and J usage is TRBJ2-1, with 8 bases matching TRBD1. This CDR3 contains 14 residues. With 7 bases clipped from V and 0 bases from J, the junction kept 5 bases outside the gene matches. CDR1 is SQVTM, CDR2 ANQGSEA, per germline.

This clonotype was seen a handful of times. V gene TRBV7-2 combines with J gene TRBJ2-5; 11 positions match TRBD2. This CDR3 has 16 amino acids. The junction had 6 bases not matched to a gene; V was cut back by 3 bases and J by 3 bases. Germline CDR1 SGHTA, CDR2 FQGNSA. The DNA for the CDR3 is TGTGCCAGCAGCTTCTATCCGGGACTAGCGGAAGAGACCCAGTACTTC. Translated, it gives CASSFYPGLAEETQYF. The variable domain in full, with the rest retrieved from reference TRBV7-2 and TRBJ2-5, is GAGVSQSPSNKVTEKGKDVELRCDPISGHTALYWYRQSLGQGLEFLIYFQGNSAPDKSGLPSDRFSAERTGGSVSTLTIQRTQQEDSAVYLCASSFYPGLAEETQYFGPGTRLLVL.

This clonotype was detected a few times. The gene calls are TRBV20-1 and TRBJ2-7; tentative D call: TRBD2 (6 bases). Between the trimmed V and J ends, which lost 1 base and 4 bases, there was a span of 14 bases. Germline V gene lookup returns CDR1 DFQATT and CDR2 SNEGSKA (reference sequence). CDR3 length: 14 residues. The CDR3 DNA is TGCAGTGCTAGAGCGGGGGTAGGCTCTTACGAGCAGTACTTC. Amino acids: CSARAGVGSYEQYF.

This clonotype has just a few counts. This sequence joins TRBV28 and TRBJ2-6, with D unresolved. V lost 7 bases, J lost 1 base, and 20 bases lay in between. The CDR3 length is 18 residues. Per the germline V gene, CDR1 is MDHEN and CDR2 is SYDVKM. The CDR3 coding sequence is TGTGCCAGCACCCCGGCAGGAAAGGCCAGGTCTGGGGCCAACGTCCTGACTTTC. It translates to CASTPAGKARSGANVLTF.

This CDR3 is CASSEAIQAAKNIQYF. CDR3 bases: TGTGCCAGCAGTGAAGCGATACAGGCAGCCAAAAACATTCAGTACTTC. This chain connects TRBV2 to TRBJ2-4; TRBD1 might be the D (5 bases). Germline CDR1 is SNHLY and CDR2 is FYNNEI. Between the trimmed V and J ends, which lost 0 bases and 0 bases, there was a span of 9 bases. This CDR3 region has 16 residues.

V and J are TRBV7-9 and TRBJ2-3; unclear D gene. The CDR3 totals 16 residues. Trimming removed 10 bases at V and 2 bases at J, with 22 bases between. Per germline, CDR1 SEHNR and CDR2 FQNEAQ (reference sequence). This chain's CDR3 is CAMGTWVLEDTDTQYF. Here the CDR3 DNA reads TGTGCCATGGGCACCTGGGTCCTCGAAGACACAGATACGCAGTATTTT.

The rearrangement links TRBV20-1 to TRBJ2-7, with D possibly matching TRBD2 (6 bases). The CDR3 length is 15 residues. V shed 7 bases and J shed 7 bases, with 26 bases lying between them. The germline gives CDR1 DFQATT, CDR2 SNEGSKA (reference sequence). The CDR3 sequence: CSVKSIGTSPREQYF. The CDR3 nucleotides read TGCAGTGTTAAAAGTATCGGGACTTCCCCGAGGGAGCAGTACTTC.

This clonotype appeared many times. This chain joins TRBV3-1 and TRBJ2-1, with TRBD2 matching over 7 bases. The CDR3 is 16 residues long. The V gene's germline CDR1 is LGHDT and CDR2 YNNKEL (reference sequence). With V trimmed by 0 bases and J by 8 bases, 10 bases remained unmatched. As DNA, the CDR3 is TGTGCCAGCAGCCAAGAGACTAGCCACTCTCCCGATGAGCAGTTCTTC. It is translated as CASSQETSHSPDEQFF.

CDR3 region: CASSFSMREQFF. CDR3 DNA: TGTGCCAGCAGCTTCAGTATGCGTGAGCAGTTCTTC. The chain is built from TRBV7-2 and TRBJ2-1; D unclear. This CDR3 has 12 residues. Trimming shortened V by 3 bases and J by 9 bases, and 9 bases separated the two germline ends. The germline gives CDR1 SGHTA, CDR2 FQGNSA.

The chain recombines TRBV7-8 with TRBJ2-3; D gene uncertain. CDR3 length: 15 residues. Germline values: CDR1 SGHVS, CDR2 FQNEAQ. V lost 1 base, J lost 2 bases, and 10 bases lay in between. The CDR3 DNA reads as TGTGCCAGCAGCTTAGGGCTAGGATACACAGATACGCAGTATTTT. The encoded protein is CASSLGLGYTDTQYF.

This clonotype was found a few times. CDR3 region: CSVRSPGQGMGQETQYF. The CDR3 DNA follows: TGCAGCGTTCGATCTCCGGGACAGGGAATGGGCCAAGAGACCCAGTACTTC. The V and J genes are TRBV29-1 and TRBJ2-5; the match to TRBD1 covers 9 bases. V shed 5 bases and J 1 base; nucleotides not matched to a gene: 14. Germline CDR1 is SQVTM and CDR2 is ANQGSEA. CDR3 length equals 17 residues. The entire variable domain, with the rest obtained from reference TRBV29-1 and TRBJ2-5, is as follows: SAVISQKPSRDICQRGTSLTIQCQVDSQVTMMFWYRQQPGQSLTLIATANQGSEATYESGFVIDKFPISRPNLTFSTLTVSNMSPEDSSIYLCSVRSPGQGMGQETQYFGPGTRLLVL.

With respect to this clonotype: Germline and junction disagree at one end, which may indicate a read error. The chain employs TRBV3-1 and TRBJ2-4, with 11 bases aligning to TRBD2. Germline lookup yields CDR1 LGHDT and CDR2 YNNKEL (reference sequence). The CDR3 length is 15 residues. The CDR3 DNA reads as TGTGCCACCAGCCTCAATAGCGGGGGGGCGAACATTCAGTACTTC. This sequence encodes CATSLNSGGANIQYF.

The table lists this clonotype with a few counts. The rearrangement joins TRBV29-1 to TRBJ2-4; no clear D. This CDR3 has 13 residues. Germline V gives CDR1 SQVTM, CDR2 ANQGSEA. V lost 6 bases, J lost 0 bases, and 9 bases lay in between. The CDR3 bases are TGCAGCGTATCACACGTAGCCAAAAACATTCAGTACTTC. It codes for CSVSHVAKNIQYF.

This clonotype was counted many times. The J gene is TRBJ1-1, the V gene TRBV7-2; D gene uncertain. The CDR3 runs 11 residues. V lost 8 bases and J lost 2, with 6 bases in between. CDR1 is SGHTA and CDR2 is FQGNSA in the germline V gene. This chain's CDR3 is CASRCNTEAFF. The DNA for the CDR3 is TGTGCCAGCCGTTGTAACACTGAAGCTTTCTTT.

The chain joins TRBV6-2 or TRBV6-3 to TRBJ1-5; D not certain. The V and J ends lost 3 bases and 7 bases respectively, with 16 bases between them. Germline V gene lookup returns CDR1 MNHEY and CDR2 SVGEGT. This CDR3 has 15 residues. CDR3 region: CASSYTTSVRQPQHF. CDR3 in DNA: TGTGCCAGCAGTTATACAACATCGGTCCGCCAGCCCCAGCATTTT.

The chain links TRBV10-3 to TRBJ1-3, with D uncertain. This CDR3 has 15 residues. The germline V and J ends were trimmed by 2 bases and 0 bases, with 8 bases remaining between them. The germline gives CDR1 ENHRY, CDR2 SYGVKD. The CDR3 region is CAISEKRNSGNTIYF. In DNA form, the CDR3 reads TGTGCCATCAGTGAGAAAAGGAACTCTGGAAACACCATATATTTT.

Many counts were recorded for this clonotype. V is TRBV12-3 or TRBV12-4 and J is TRBJ2-1; D possibly matches TRBD1 or TRBD2 (5 bases each). V was clipped by 7 bases and J by 5 bases, with 21 bases between them. This CDR3 is 16 amino acids long. The CDR3 DNA reads as TGTGCCAGCACCCCAACCGGGGCTCCGATGAACAATGAGCAGTTCTTC. Amino acids: CASTPTGAPMNNEQFF.

This clonotype was observed at least ten times. The chain carries TRBV6-6 and TRBJ2-5, with D possibly matching TRBD1 (6 bases). CDR1 and CDR2 from the germline V gene are MNHNY and SVGAGI (reference sequence). V gave up 5 bases and J gave up 5 bases, with 9 bases separating them. The CDR3 contains 12 residues. The CDR3 bases are TGTGCCAGCAGTACAGGGCTGGAGACCCAGTACTTC. Translating gives CASSTGLETQYF.

This clonotype was found a few times. The rearrangement uses TRBV11-2 and TRBJ2-1; 7 bases agree with TRBD2. This CDR3 has 14 residues. CDR1 is SGHAT and CDR2 is FQNNGV in the germline V gene. The junction had 13 bases not matched to a gene; V was cut back by 8 bases and J by 9 bases. For the CDR3, the DNA is TGTGCCAGCCTTGGCGCGGGAGTGATTTCTGAGCAGTTCTTC. It yields the protein CASLGAGVISEQFF. Together with reference TRBV11-2 and TRBJ2-1, the CDR3 gives the full variable domain: EAGVAQSPRYKIIEKRQSVAFWCNPISGHATLYWYQQILGQGPKLLIQFQNNGVVDDSQLPKDRFSAERLKGVDSTLKIQPAKLEDSAVYLCASLGAGVISEQFFGPGTRLTVL.

The V and J genes are TRBV4-1 and TRBJ2-2; TRBD2 agrees at 9 bases. With V trimmed by 2 bases and J by 4 bases, 5 bases remained unmatched. The CDR3 extends over 16 amino acids. Germline V gene data show CDR1 as MGHRA and CDR2 as YSYEKL. Here the CDR3 DNA reads TGCGCCAGCAGCCAACAAGCGGGAGGACTCACCGGGGAGCTGTTTTTT. Translation gives CASSQQAGGLTGELFF.

The chain is built from TRBV3-1 and TRBJ2-1, with 8 nucleotides matching TRBD2. Germline V gene data show CDR1 as LGHDT and CDR2 as YNNKEL (reference sequence). The J segment lost 0 bases and the V segment lost 1 base, leaving 2 bases of the junction unmatched. The CDR3 length is 16 residues. CDR3 protein: CASSQGLASSYNEQFF. CDR3 sequence (DNA): TGTGCCAGCAGCCAAGGACTAGCGAGCTCCTACAATGAGCAGTTCTTC.

Only a few counts were recorded for this clonotype. This chain links TRBV3-1 with TRBJ2-6; no definite D call. The V and J ends lost 6 bases and 0 bases respectively, with 9 bases between them. This CDR3 is built from 15 residues. Germline V gene lookup returns CDR1 LGHDT and CDR2 YNNKEL (reference sequence). In DNA, the CDR3 is TGTGCCAGCAGACCCAGTGCCTCTGGGGCCAACGTCCTGACTTTC. Encoded protein: CASRPSASGANVLTF.

This clonotype was seen a few times. This chain links TRBV4-2 with TRBJ2-1; TRBD2 matches at 9 bases. With 0 bases clipped from V and 3 bases from J, the junction kept 6 bases outside the gene matches. This CDR3 has 17 amino acids. Germline CDR1 and CDR2: LGHNA and YNFKEQ. CDR3: CASSQDIGTSNYNEQFF. As DNA, the CDR3 is TGTGCCAGCAGCCAAGATATCGGGACTAGCAACTACAATGAGCAGTTCTTC.

This clonotype was seen repeatedly, ten times or more. The V call is TRBV3-1, the J call TRBJ2-2; D tentatively reads TRBD1 or TRBD2 (5 bases each). V lost 1 base to trimming and J lost 4 bases, with 10 bases between them. Germline CDR1 reads LGHDT; CDR2 reads YNNKEL (reference sequence). The CDR3 spans 15 residues. The CDR3 coding sequence is TGTGCCAGCAGCCAAGGGGCAGGGACCACCGGGGAGCTGTTTTTT. Its translation: CASSQGAGTTGELFF.

This clonotype was observed a handful of times. The chain employs TRBV6-2 or TRBV6-3 and TRBJ2-1; 10 positions agree with TRBD2. V was clipped by 2 bases and J by 5 bases; unmatched bases: 3. The CDR3 is 15 amino acids. In germline, CDR1 is MNHEY, CDR2 SVGEGT. As DNA, the CDR3 is TGTGCCAGCAGTTACGTAGCGGGAGGAAACAATGAGCAGTTCTTC. This codes for CASSYVAGGNNEQFF.

This clonotype showed up many times. The chain couples TRBV7-2 to TRBJ2-4; TRBD1 matches 7 bases. V lost 4 bases, J lost 0 bases, and 3 bases stayed unmatched. In germline, CDR1 is SGHTA, CDR2 FQGNSA. The CDR3 consists of 15 residues. The CDR3 nucleotides read TGTGCCAGCAGCTGGACAGGTCTAGCCAAAAACATTCAGTACTTC. Amino acids: CASSWTGLAKNIQYF.

This chain links TRBV29-1 with TRBJ1-2; tentative D call: TRBD1 (6 bases). Between the trimmed V and J ends, which lost 7 bases and 4 bases, there was a span of 10 bases. The CDR3 has 11 amino acids. Germline values: CDR1 SQVTM, CDR2 ANQGSEA. The CDR3 coding sequence is TGCAGCGGTGGACAGAGCTATGGCTACACCTTC. It translates to CSGGQSYGYTF.

Ten or more counts support this clonotype. The V gene is TRBV12-3 or TRBV12-4, the J gene TRBJ2-2; possibly TRBD2 for D (6 bases). This CDR3 contains 17 residues. The ends were cut back, 6 bases at V and 3 bases at J, with 20 bases in the middle. CDR3 residues: CASSTRDWGSDTGELFF. The DNA of the CDR3 is TGTGCCAGCAGCACCCGGGACTGGGGGAGCGACACCGGGGAGCTGTTTTTT.

This clonotype was observed at least ten times. The gene calls are TRBV15 and TRBJ2-4; D is possibly TRBD1 (6 bases). The CDR3 spans 16 residues. Germline V gene data show CDR1 as LNHNV and CDR2 as YYDKDF (reference sequence). The V gene lost 4 bases and the J gene lost 0 bases, with 13 bases spanning the gap. The CDR3 region has the DNA TGTGCCACCAGCACCCGGACAGATCTAGCCAAAAACATTCAGTACTTC. It yields the protein CATSTRTDLAKNIQYF. The complete variable domain, with remaining parts taken from reference TRBV15 and TRBJ2-4, reads DAMVIQNPRYQVTQFGKPVTLSCSQTLNHNVMYWYQQKSSQAPKLLFHYYDKDFNNEADTPDNFQSRRPNTSFCFLDIRSPGLGDTAMYLCATSTRTDLAKNIQYFGAGTRLSVL.